The rows below give T cell receptor beta chains drawn from one sample of a study of Tregs in tolerant kidney transplant recipients. The repertoire was sequenced with immunoSEQ multiplex PCR; TCRdb's copy has only in-frame clones and lacks some. This table has under 100,000 clones, 90% to 95% appearing once. Sequencing was done on a sample of CD8+ T cells from blood. The receptor source for this set is a human donor in good health. The CDR3 runs from the conserved cysteine through the conserved F or W. D genes are given only for firm matches. Rows give clone size only sometimes, using once, few, many, or a class for an expanded clone.

j_call d_call clone_size v_call cdr3_aa cdr3_nt
TRBJ1-1 - - TRBV30 CAWSLSGSTEAFF TGTGCCTGGAGTCTCTCCGGGAGCACTGAAGCTTTCTTT
TRBJ1-1 - once TRBV11-1 CASREGGTEAFF TGTGCCAGCAGGGAGGGGGGTACTGAAGCTTTCTTT
TRBJ2-2 - - TRBV19 CASSSVIGPNTGELFF TGTGCCAGTAGTAGCGTGATTGGCCCTAACACCGGGGAGCTGTTTTTT
TRBJ1-2 - - TRBV5-6 CASSGWTESNYGYTF TGTGCCAGCAGCGGCTGGACTGAATCTAACTATGGCTACACCTTC
TRBJ2-5 TRBD1 - TRBV7-9 CASSFGQGVWETQYF TGTGCCAGCAGCTTCGGACAGGGGGTCTGGGAGACCCAGTACTTC
TRBJ1-5 - - TRBV29-1 CSVVSPGPRGNQPQHF TGCAGCGTTGTCTCTCCAGGACCCAGAGGCAATCAGCCCCAGCATTTT
TRBJ1-5 - few TRBV6-4 CASSPGANQPQHF TGTGCCAGCAGTCCAGGGGCCAATCAGCCCCAGCATTTT
TRBJ2-7 - once TRBV4-1 CASSQGRTPYEQYF TGCGCCAGCAGCCAAGGGCGAACTCCCTACGAGCAGTACTTC
TRBJ2-7 - - TRBV14 CASSQIGSSNYEQYF TGTGCCAGCAGCCAGATAGGGTCTAGTAACTACGAGCAGTACTTC
TRBJ2-5 - - TRBV7-9 CASSDWTEETQYF TGTGCCAGCAGCGACTGGACCGAAGAGACCCAGTACTTC
TRBJ2-7 TRBD1 - TRBV14 CASSQDQQGLVTYEQYF TGTGCCAGCAGCCAAGATCAACAGGGGCTTGTGACCTACGAGCAGTACTTC
TRBJ2-3 - - TRBV4-1 CASSQVNTKGDTQYF TGCGCCAGCAGCCAAGTGAACACAAAGGGAGATACGCAGTATTTT
TRBJ2-5 - - TRBV9 CASSPSRRGQETQYF TGTGCCAGCAGCCCTAGTCGGCGGGGCCAAGAGACCCAGTACTTC
TRBJ2-7 - once TRBV11-2 CASSLVLTGPEQYF TGTGCCAGCAGCTTAGTTTTAACAGGGCCCGAGCAGTACTTC
TRBJ2-1 TRBD1 - TRBV29-1 CSVERTGAYNEQFF TGCAGCGTTGAAAGGACAGGGGCCTACAATGAGCAGTTCTTC
TRBJ1-1 - - TRBV6-6 CASSARPGTEAFF TGTGCCAGCAGTGCCCGTCCCGGGACTGAAGCTTTCTTT
TRBJ1-4 TRBD1 - TRBV5-4 CASSLDRGSEKLFF TGTGCCAGCAGCTTGGACAGGGGTAGTGAAAAACTGTTTTTT
TRBJ2-7 - - TRBV7-9 CASSTDPTGFEQYF TGTGCCAGCAGCACGGACCCTACAGGGTTCGAGCAGTACTTC
TRBJ1-2 - - TRBV27 CASSLSPGGGYTF TGTGCCAGCAGTTTATCTCCCGGCGGGGGCTACACCTTC
TRBJ2-1 - - TRBV27 CASSIGLTPYNEQFF TGTGCCAGCAGTATCGGGCTTACACCATACAATGAGCAGTTCTTC
TRBJ1-1 - - TRBV6-1 CASSDMGNTEAFF TGTGCCAGCAGTGATATGGGGAACACTGAAGCTTTCTTT
TRBJ2-7 TRBD1 - TRBV11-2 CASSLLLVDRRSPYEQYF TGTGCCAGCAGCTTACTCCTAGTGGACAGGAGGTCCCCCTACGAGCAGTACTTC
TRBJ1-5 TRBD1 - TRBV4-1 CASSQDGTGGGNQPQHF TGCGCCAGCAGCCAAGATGGGACAGGGGGTGGAAATCAGCCCCAGCATTTT
TRBJ2-7 - - TRBV10-1 CASSARTGGGEQYF TGCGCCAGCAGCGCTCGGACAGGCGGGGGCGAGCAGTACTTC